The 11 T cell receptor beta chains given below trace back to one sample, sequenced in a study of blood T cell repertoires in COVID-19. Sequencing was performed with immunoSEQ multiplex PCR; in TCRdb, only in-frame clones are kept and a portion is missing. The table records 56,000 or so clones, about 90% of them present only once. Specimen: peripheral blood. These receptors were collected from an elderly woman with active COVID-19.

The V and J genes are TRBV19 and TRBJ2-7; no reliable D call. The CDR3 is 14 amino acids. The germline V gene encodes CDR1 LNHDA and CDR2 SQIVND (reference sequence). Trimming left V 5 bases short and J 0 bases short, with 11 bases between. The CDR3 sequence: CASSPQTSSYEQYF. CDR3 sequence (DNA): TGTGCCAGTAGTCCTCAGACAAGCTCCTACGAGCAGTACTTC.

V is TRBV11-2 and J is TRBJ2-5; no definite D call. The CDR3 runs to 12 residues. With 1 base removed from V and 5 bases from J, the gap between germline ends came to 5 bases. The germline CDR1 and CDR2 sequences are SGHAT and FQNNGV. CDR3 sequence reads: CASSLAAETQYF. The CDR3 coding sequence is TGTGCCAGCAGCTTAGCCGCGGAGACCCAGTACTTC.

This rearrangement joins TRBV3-1 (or the pseudogene TRBV3-2) to TRBJ2-2; 10 bases align to TRBD2. Germline CDR1 is LGHDT and CDR2 is YNNKEL (reference sequence). The CDR3 covers 16 residues. Trimming removed 4 bases from V and 4 bases from J; junction bases left unmatched: 6. The CDR3 DNA is TGTGCCAGCAGCCGTCAGCGGGGGGGCCCCACCGGGGAGCTGTTTTTT. Protein product: CASSRQRGGPTGELFF.

The chain is built from TRBV6-6 and TRBJ1-1; possible D gene TRBD1, 5 bases. Germline-derived CDR1 and CDR2 are MNHNY and SVGAGI (reference sequence). This CDR3 contains 15 residues. With 2 bases removed from V and 0 bases from J, the gap between germline ends came to 10 bases. The CDR3 region has the DNA TGTGCCAGCAGTTACGGGGGGACGGTGAACACTGAAGCTTTCTTT. It codes for CASSYGGTVNTEAFF.

The J gene is TRBJ1-2, the V gene TRBV5-4; D not certain. The length of the CDR3 is 13 residues. V was cut by 1 base and J by 2 bases, with 6 bases left in between. Germline loops: CDR1 SGHNT, CDR2 YYREEE (reference sequence). The DNA of the CDR3 is TGTGCCAGCAGCTTGAGAGGAAACTATGGCTACACCTTC. As protein: CASSLRGNYGYTF.

In this sample, this clone turned up once. The chain combines TRBV7-2 with TRBJ1-2; 8 nucleotides match TRBD1. The germline gives CDR1 SGHTA, CDR2 FQGNSA. The CDR3 runs to 15 residues. V lost 1 base and J lost 9; bases outside the gene matches: 10. DNA for the CDR3: TGTGCCAGCAGCTTAGGAGGACAGGGCGTGCGGCGCTACACCTTC. Translated, it gives CASSLGGQGVRRYTF. Variable domain in full (rest from reference TRBV7-2 and TRBJ1-2): GAGVSQSPSNKVTEKGKDVELRCDPISGHTALYWYRQSLGQGLEFLIYFQGNSAPDKSGLPSDRFSAERTGGSVSTLTIQRTQQEDSAVYLCASSLGGQGVRRYTFGSGTRLTVV.

This sequence joins TRBV4-2 and TRBJ2-5; 12 positions match TRBD2. Per the germline V gene, CDR1 is LGHNA and CDR2 is YNFKEQ. CDR3 length: 13 amino acids. V trimming: 0 bases; J trimming: 11 bases; junction bases outside the gene matches: 1. Here the CDR3 DNA reads TGTGCCAGCAGCCAAGAAACTAGCGGGGGGCAGTACTTC. Translation gives CASSQETSGGQYF.

The DNA for the CDR3 is TGTGCCACCAGCAGAGAAACGGCAGGGGTTGTTTACGAGCAGTACTTC. It encodes CATSRETAGVVYEQYF. The chain couples TRBV15 to TRBJ2-7, with D perhaps TRBD1 (6 bases). Germline CDR1 reads LNHNV; CDR2 reads YYDKDF (reference sequence). With 0 bases removed from V and 4 bases from J, the gap between germline ends came to 16 bases. There are 16 residues in the CDR3.

The CDR3 DNA follows: TGTGCCAGCAGCTTTGAACACTCACCCCTCCACTTT. It translates to CASSFEHSPLHF. V and J are TRBV7-9 and TRBJ1-6; D unclear. The germline CDR1 and CDR2 sequences are SEHNR and FQNEAQ (reference sequence). CDR3 length equals 12 residues. V dropped 3 bases and J dropped 10 bases, with 7 bases sitting between them.

V usage is TRBV14 and J usage is TRBJ2-1; TRBD2 aligns across 11 bases. CDR3 length: 15 residues. J gave up 3 bases and V 3 bases, and 1 base lay outside the gene matches. Germline CDR1 is SGHDN and CDR2 is FVKESK. CDR3 residues: CASSHLAGGYNEQFF. The CDR3 DNA is TGTGCCAGCAGCCACCTAGCGGGGGGCTACAATGAGCAGTTCTTC. The full variable domain, completed using reference TRBV14 and TRBJ2-1, is EAGVTQFPSHSVIEKGQTVTLRCDPISGHDNLYWYRRVMGKEIKFLLHFVKESKQDESGMPNNRFLAERTGGTYSTLKVQPAELEDSGVYFCASSHLAGGYNEQFFGPGTRLTVL.

The CDR3 DNA reads TGTGCCAGCAGTACTTATCGGGGGGGCGAGGAGACCCAGTACTTC. This gives the protein CASSTYRGGEETQYF. J is TRBJ2-5 and V is TRBV28; 8 nucleotides match TRBD2. V lost 5 bases and J lost 5; bases outside the gene matches: 10. The CDR3 contains 15 residues. In germline, CDR1 is MDHEN, CDR2 SYDVKM.